These 4 T cell receptor beta chains share one sample of origin, sequenced in a study of CD8+CD57+ T cells in acquired aplastic anemia. The template used for profiling TCR beta VDJ and CDR3 was genomic DNA. TCRdb analysed the reads with MiXCR anew, one entry per CDR3 protein. The sample lists around 170,000 distinct CDR3 sequences, more than 45% occurring once. All sequencing subjects had displayed CD8+CD57+ cell expansion on flow cytometry. Material: sorted CD4+, CD8+, or CD8+CD57+ T cells (not recorded which) from PBMCs. The receptors shown here come from a human donor with aplastic anemia.

This clonotype was seen only a few times. One junction end disagrees with the germline gene, perhaps due to a read error. V and J are TRBV24-1 and TRBJ1-2; D possibly corresponds to TRBD1 (6 bases). The CDR3 contains 13 residues. From germline, CDR1 is KGHDR and CDR2 SFDVKD. In DNA form, the CDR3 reads TGTGCCAGCAGTAGAGGGGGGGCCGGCGGCTACACCTTC. Amino acids: CASSRGGAGGYTF.

The V gene is TRBV24-1, the J gene TRBJ1-1; tentative D call: TRBD1 (5 bases). The germline CDR1 and CDR2 sequences are KGHDR and SFDVKD. The germline V and J ends were trimmed by 3 bases and 7 bases, with 14 bases remaining between them. The CDR3 loop spans 14 amino acids. CDR3 nucleotide sequence: TGTGCCACCAGTGATGCGGGGGGGGAGCATGAAGCTTTCTTT. It yields the protein CATSDAGGEHEAFF.

In its sample, this clonotype was seen once. The CDR3 is CASSPLPEGTEAFF. The DNA of the CDR3 is TGCGCCAGCAGCCCGCTCCCCGAGGGCACTGAAGCTTTCTTT. V is TRBV5-1 and J is TRBJ1-1; D is uncertain. Germline CDR1 and CDR2: SGHRS and YFSETQ. The V gene lost 4 bases and the J gene lost 4 bases, with 14 bases spanning the gap. CDR3 length equals 14 residues.

At least ten counts were recorded for this clonotype. The V gene is TRBV11-2, the J gene TRBJ1-2, with D possibly being TRBD1 (5 bases). Per the germline V gene, CDR1 is SGHAT and CDR2 is FQNNGV. V lost 2 bases and J 8 bases, leaving 15 bases between the germline ends. There are 14 residues in the CDR3. In DNA form, the CDR3 reads TGTGCCAGCAGCTTAACGGGGACTCTGGGAGGCTACACCTTC. This translates into CASSLTGTLGGYTF.